This TCR beta chain emerged from a study of blood T cells in healthy people across ages. It was with a sample-barcoded 5' primer and a J-beta primer mix that a second PCR of about 6 to 12 cycles was run. TCRdb analysed the 5' RACE reads with MiXCR anew, one entry per CDR3 protein. This sample has some 1.7 million distinct CDR3 sequences, with roughly 27% found just once. This clonotype was picked up a small number of times. CDR1 is LGHDT and CDR2 is YNNKEL in the germline V gene (reference sequence). The CDR3 has 16 amino acids. The TCR originated in a woman in her thirties in good health. V gene TRBV3-1 combines with J gene TRBJ2-1; D not certain. The better agreement between TRBJ2-7 and the DNA end casts doubt on the J call. Source material: blood. In DNA form, the CDR3 reads TGTGCCAGCAGCCGCCTAGTGGGAACTTCCTACAATGAGCAGTACTTC. It translates to CASSRLVGTSYNEQYF.